The sequence of this T cell receptor (beta chain) was determined in a study of cytomegalovirus exposure and HLA in healthy donors. Primers for the PCR totalled 60 Vbeta and 13 Jbeta. Data came from immunoSEQ multiplex PCR; TCRdb stores just in-frame clones and leaves some out. The sample yields a few hundred thousand clones, approximately 82% seen once. The ends were cut back, 5 bases at V and 3 bases at J, with 13 bases in the middle. This CDR3 spans 14 amino acids. Germline CDR1 SGHTA, CDR2 FQGNSA. The chain has TRBV7-2 and TRBJ2-5; D possibly corresponds to TRBD1 (6 bases). The source is a woman in her thirties or forties in good health and CMV-seronegative. The source material was PBMCs. The CDR3 nucleotides read TGTGCCAGCAGCGGGGGCAGGACAGAAGAGACCCAGTACTTC. Its protein product is CASSGGRTEETQYF.